The rows below give T cell receptor beta chains drawn from one sample of a study of blood T cell repertoires in COVID-19. Clones were read by immunoSEQ multiplex PCR, and TCRdb kept only the in-frame ones, dropping some. The table records roughly 440,000 clones, around 88% of them present only once. Sequenced material: peripheral blood. These receptors originate from a woman aged 45-65 years with COVID-19, enrolled during active disease. Both conserved end residues are part of each CDR3. A D gene is named only where the DNA matches it firmly. Not all rows give a size; the values are once, few, many and, for expanded clones, a class.

TRBV11-2,16,TRBJ2-2,-,-,CASSFPGALETGELFF,TGTGCCAGCAGCTTTCCAGGGGCCCTGGAGACCGGGGAGCTGTTTTTT
TRBV6-5,14,TRBJ1-1,-,-,CASRRTARLTEAFF,TGTGCCAGCAGGAGGACAGCGAGGCTCACTGAAGCTTTCTTT
TRBV12-2,17,TRBJ2-7,-,-,CASRSKGQTTSSYEQYF,TGTGCAAGTCGCTCAAAGGGACAGACGACAAGCTCCTACGAGCAGTACTTC
TRBV19,13,TRBJ1-2,-,-,CASVSLTNYGYTF,TGTGCCAGCGTGTCCCTAACGAACTATGGCTACACCTTC
TRBV7-9,16,TRBJ1-1,TRBD1,-,CASSLPRDRGKPEAFF,TGTGCCAGCAGCTTACCCCGGGACAGGGGAAAGCCTGAAGCTTTCTTT
TRBV28,15,TRBJ1-2,TRBD1,-,CASSLSGRGVAGYTF,TGTGCCAGCAGTTTATCAGGCAGGGGGGTGGCGGGCTACACCTTC
TRBV2,13,TRBJ1-6,-,-,CASSERNNSPLHF,TGTGCCAGCAGTGAGCGGAATAATTCACCCCTCCACTTT
TRBV6-1,13,TRBJ2-3,-,-,CASSELAADTQYF,TGTGCCAGCAGTGAATTAGCTGCAGATACGCAGTATTTT
TRBV27,14,TRBJ2-7,-,few,CASSLASQGNEQYF,TGTGCCAGCAGTTTAGCATCACAGGGAAACGAGCAGTACTTC
TRBV27,15,TRBJ2-5,TRBD1,-,CASNTGQGAQETQYF,TGTGCCAGCAACACGGGACAGGGGGCTCAAGAGACCCAGTACTTC
TRBV3-1/TRBV3-2,13,TRBJ2-7,-,-,CASSPNRAGEQYF,TGTGCCAGCAGCCCCAACCGGGCGGGCGAGCAGTACTTC
TRBV2,14,TRBJ2-7,TRBD2,-,CASRGGMGSYEQYF,TGTGCCAGCAGGGGAGGGATGGGTTCCTACGAGCAGTACTTC
TRBV5-6,13,TRBJ1-3,-,few,CASSLAAGNTIYF,TGTGCCAGCAGCTTGGCAGCTGGAAACACCATATATTTT
TRBV7-9,13,TRBJ1-2,-,-,CASSEGVNYGYTF,TGTGCCAGCTCCGAGGGGGTAAACTATGGCTACACCTTC
TRBV6-1,14,TRBJ1-1,TRBD1,-,CASSDAGGNTEAFF,TGTGCCAGCAGTGATGCAGGGGGCAACACTGAAGCTTTCTTT
TRBV5-4,13,TRBJ1-1,-,-,CASRGVVATEAFF,TGTGCCAGCAGGGGCGTCGTGGCGACTGAAGCTTTCTTT
TRBV5-1,14,TRBJ1-1,-,-,CASSPGTLNTEAFF,TGCGCCAGCAGCCCCGGGACTTTGAACACTGAAGCTTTCTTT
TRBV5-1,13,TRBJ1-1,-,-,CASSLGRGTEAFF,TGCGCCAGCAGCTTAGGGAGGGGCACTGAAGCTTTCTTT
TRBV20-1,17,TRBJ1-5,-,-,CSASKVGGRFGNQPQHF,TGCAGTGCTAGTAAGGTCGGGGGGCGCTTTGGCAATCAGCCCCAGCATTTT
TRBV13,12,TRBJ2-3,-,-,CASSFSPDTQYF,TGTGCCAGCAGCTTTTCCCCGGATACGCAGTATTTT
TRBV5-6,17,TRBJ1-6,-,-,CASSLYGRSSYNSPLHF,TGTGCCAGCAGCTTGTACGGAAGGAGCTCCTATAATTCACCCCTCCACTTT
TRBV6-4,16,TRBJ2-1,TRBD2,-,CASGQTLAGGLAEQFF,TGTGCCAGCGGACAGACCCTAGCGGGGGGGCTCGCTGAGCAGTTCTTC
TRBV5-6,14,TRBJ1-3,-,-,CASSLVGGVDTIYF,TGTGCCAGCAGCTTGGTTGGAGGGGTGGACACCATATATTTT
TRBV28,14,TRBJ1-2,-,once,CASSLRQTRQGYTF,TGTGCCAGCAGTTTGAGACAAACCCGACAAGGCTACACCTTC
TRBV19,13,TRBJ2-2,TRBD1,-,CASHRGDTGELFF,TGTGCCAGCCACAGGGGTGACACCGGGGAGCTGTTTTTT
TRBV3-1/TRBV3-2,16,TRBJ2-3,TRBD2,-,CASTLTSGGPADTQYF,TGTGCCAGCACCCTGACTAGCGGGGGGCCAGCAGATACGCAGTATTTT
TRBV11-2,14,TRBJ1-6,-,few,CASSLGATNSPLHF,TGTGCCAGCAGCTTAGGGGCTACGAATTCACCCCTCCACTTT
TRBV5-1,13,TRBJ2-7,-,once,CASSLGTYHEQYF,TGCGCCAGCAGCTTAGGGACATACCACGAGCAGTACTTC
TRBV3-1/TRBV3-2,13,TRBJ1-6,-,-,CASSQGGVTPLHF,TGTGCCAGCAGCCAAGGGGGCGTGACACCCCTCCACTTT
TRBV9,16,TRBJ1-4,TRBD1,-,CASSGRPGQEDEKLFF,TGTGCCAGCAGCGGCCGTCCGGGACAGGAGGATGAAAAACTGTTTTTT
TRBV19,13,TRBJ2-7,-,-,CASTQGRSYEQYF,TGTGCCAGTACTCAGGGGCGATCCTACGAGCAGTACTTC
TRBV5-1,14,TRBJ1-1,TRBD1,-,CASSLEGARTEAFF,TGCGCCAGCAGCTTGGAGGGGGCTAGGACTGAAGCTTTCTTT
TRBV29-1,11,TRBJ1-1,-,once,CSPEAVSEAFF,TGCAGCCCTGAGGCCGTTTCCGAAGCTTTCTTT
TRBV7-8,15,TRBJ2-1,-,-,CASTSGVQVSGEQFF,TGTGCCAGCACCTCGGGGGTTCAAGTGAGTGGTGAGCAGTTCTTC
TRBV2,15,TRBJ2-2,TRBD2,-,CASSWLAGTTGELFF,TGTGCCAGCAGTTGGCTAGCGGGGACAACCGGGGAGCTGTTTTTT
TRBV18,13,TRBJ2-7,-,-,CASSPSGIYEQYF,TGTGCCAGCTCCCCATCGGGTATCTACGAGCAGTACTTC
TRBV7-9,14,TRBJ1-2,-,-,CASSLSQGRGGYTF,TGTGCCAGCAGCTTGTCGCAGGGAAGGGGCGGCTACACCTTC
TRBV5-1,15,TRBJ1-1,-,once,CASSLDRMGGTEAFF,TGCGCCAGCAGCTTGGACAGGATGGGAGGCACTGAAGCTTTCTTT
TRBV19,17,TRBJ2-2,TRBD2,-,CASSITAGGTKPGELFF,TGTGCCAGTAGTATCACAGCGGGGGGGACTAAGCCCGGGGAGCTGTTTTTT
TRBV5-1,16,TRBJ1-2,-,-,CASSLTGQLRDYGYTF,TGCGCCAGCAGCTTGACGGGACAACTTCGGGACTATGGCTACACCTTC
TRBV7-3,12,TRBJ2-7,-,-,CASSPNDREQYF,TGTGCCAGCAGCCCAAACGACAGGGAGCAGTACTTC